A single sample is the source of the 27 T cell receptor beta chains below, sequenced in a study of T cell clonality in common variable immunodeficiency. Sequencing was performed with immunoSEQ multiplex PCR; in TCRdb, only in-frame clones are kept and a portion is missing. The specimen has roughly 51,000 clones, none found just once. Material for sequencing was peripheral blood mononuclear cells. The receptors come from a person aged 18 to 75 in good health.

With respect to this clone: The read finishes 3 residues shy of the CDR3 end, and the germline J gene is used to complete it. The chain is built from TRBV16 and TRBJ1-3; possibly TRBD1 for D (6 bases). This CDR3 spans 14 amino acids. CDR1 and CDR2 from the germline V gene are KGHSY and FQNENV. Trimming stripped 4 bases from V and 7 bases from J, with 14 bases between. CDR3 residues: CASSLITGKNTIYF. The covered CDR3 bases are TGTGCCAGCAGCCTTATTACAGGGAAGAACACC.

This clone was detected many times. The CDR3 extends 3 residues past the end of the read, so its final part is completed from the germline J gene. The chain has TRBV5-1 and TRBJ1-1, with D perhaps TRBD1 (5 bases). Germline CDR1 and CDR2: SGHRS and YFSETQ. The CDR3 runs 12 residues. With 7 bases removed from V and 6 bases from J, the gap between germline ends came to 13 bases. CDR3 protein: CASQETRAEAFF. The CDR3 DNA, read in part, is TGCGCCAGCCAGGAGACCAGGGCTGAA.

This clone was seen ten or more times. Coverage ceases 3 residues before the CDR3 finishes, and the germline J gene fills in the end. The chain links TRBV13 to TRBJ2-7; 8 nucleotides match TRBD2. The trim removed 5 bases at V and 4 bases at J, leaving 13 bases unmatched. Germline V gene sequence: CDR1 PRHDT, CDR2 FYEKMQ (reference sequence). The CDR3 length is 16 residues. The CDR3 here is CASSPRSSGRVYEQYF. CDR3 DNA, as far as it was read: TGTGCCAGCAGCCCCCGTTCAAGCGGGAGAGTTTACGAG.

In its sample, this clone was seen many times. The CDR3 end is not reached by the read, which stops 3 residues before it; the germline J gene fills it in. The sample has other DNA sequences that encode this CDR3 too. The chain recombines TRBV20-1 with TRBJ2-7; 11 nucleotides match TRBD2. The CDR3 loop spans 15 amino acids. CDR1 is DFQATT and CDR2 is SNEGSKA in the germline V gene (reference sequence). Losses at the gene ends were 0 bases for V and 3 bases for J; bases not matched to a gene: 4. The DNA read from the CDR3 is TGCAGTGCTAGAGACCTAGCGGGAGGACTCTACGAG. This translates into CSARDLAGGLYE. The full CDR3 reads CSARDLAGGLYEQYF.

This clone came up many times. The CDR3 is cut off 3 residues early in the read; its end comes from the germline J gene. This chain links TRBV5-4 with TRBJ2-7; D is uncertain. Germline V lookup: CDR1 SGHNT, CDR2 YYREEE (reference sequence). The CDR3 runs to 12 residues. V shed 0 bases and J shed 4 bases, with 5 bases lying between them. The CDR3 bases that were read are TGTGCCAGCAGCTTGGACGGGTACGAG. Amino acid sequence: CASSLDGYE. The entire CDR3 protein reads CASSLDGYEQYF.

This clone was observed many times. The read ends 3 residues early relative to the CDR3; the germline J gene fills the gap. The chain uses TRBV7-9 and TRBJ1-5, with 8 bases identical to TRBD1. CDR1 and CDR2 from the germline V gene are SEHNR and FQNEAQ (reference sequence). V trimming: 4 bases; J trimming: 4 bases; junction bases outside the gene matches: 6. The CDR3 is made up of 15 amino acids. The CDR3 DNA, read in part, is TGTGCCAGCAGCTCAGGGACAGGAGATAATCAGCCC. Protein: CASSSGTGDNQP. The whole CDR3 sequence reads CASSSGTGDNQPQHF.

In its sample, this clone was seen many times. The read stops 3 residues short of the end of the CDR3; the missing end is completed from the germline J gene. The chain carries TRBV23-1 and TRBJ2-3; the match to TRBD1 covers 7 bases. TRBV23-1 falls under the ORF class, with uncertain function. CDR3 size: 15 residues. Germline trimming cut 5 bases from V and 0 bases from J; bases unmatched to any gene: 5. The CDR3 spells CASSKDRPSTDTQYF. The covered CDR3 bases are TGCGCCAGCAGTAAGGACAGGCCTAGCACAGATACG.

This clone was detected many times. The read terminates 3 residues ahead of where the CDR3 ends, so the germline J gene completes it. J is TRBJ2-3 and V is TRBV19; 11 nucleotides agree with TRBD2. The CDR3 runs to 16 residues. Germline assignment: CDR1 LNHDA and CDR2 SQIVND (reference sequence). After removal of 5 bases from V and 1 base from J, the junction contained 5 bases not matched to a gene. Incomplete CDR3 DNA: TGTGCCAGTAGTCCTCAGACTAGCGGGGGCACAGATACG. This encodes CASSPQTSGGTDT. The full CDR3 reads CASSPQTSGGTDTQYF. Together with reference TRBV19 and TRBJ2-3, the CDR3 gives the full variable domain: DGGITQSPKYLFRKEGQNVTLSCEQNLNHDAMYWYRQDPGQGLRLIYYSQIVNDFQKGDIAEGYSVSREKKESFPLTVTSAQKNPTAFYLCASSPQTSGGTDTQYFGPGTRLTVL.

This clone showed up many times. The read comes to an end 3 residues before the CDR3 does, leaving the germline J gene to fill in the end. This rearrangement joins TRBV20-1 to TRBJ1-2, with a possible D match to TRBD1 (5 bases). V gave up 0 bases and J gave up 4 bases, with 12 bases separating them. The CDR3 runs to 14 residues. CDR1 DFQATT and CDR2 SNEGSKA come from the germline V gene (reference sequence). The CDR3 region is CSARDVGGGYGYTF. The CDR3 DNA, read in part, is TGCAGTGCTAGAGATGTCGGGGGGGGCTATGGC.

This clone was found many times. The read ends 3 residues early relative to the CDR3; the germline J gene fills the gap. V gene TRBV5-6 combines with J gene TRBJ2-7, with 11 positions matching TRBD2. The CDR3 extends over 14 amino acids. After removal of 4 bases from V and 4 bases from J, the junction contained 4 bases not matched to a gene. Germline values: CDR1 SGHDT, CDR2 YYEEEE. CDR3 region: CASSNGTSGYEQYF. The CDR3 DNA, read in part, is TGTGCCAGCAGCAACGGGACTAGCGGTTACGAG.

This clone was counted ten times or more. The CDR3 end falls 3 residues outside the read, so it is completed with the germline J gene. The rearrangement links TRBV4-1 to TRBJ2-1; D is undetermined. The CDR3 contains 15 residues. Trimming took 0 bases from V and 7 from J, leaving 13 bases between them. CDR1 MGHRA and CDR2 YSYEKL come from the germline V gene. CDR3 DNA (partial): TGCGCCAGCAGCCAAGATTCTGGCAGGAGAAATGAG. Its translation: CASSQDSGRRNE. The full CDR3 sequence reads CASSQDSGRRNEQFF.

This clone was picked up many times. The read is 3 residues too short to cover the CDR3 end, so that end is filled in from the germline J gene. The chain recombines TRBV18 with TRBJ1-2, with 9 bases that match TRBD1. The CDR3 length is 17 residues. CDR1 is KGHSH and CDR2 is LQKENI in the germline V gene. With 3 bases clipped from V and 0 bases from J, the junction kept 8 bases outside the gene matches. The CDR3 region is CASSPMTGGDTNYGYTF. The sequenced CDR3 bases are TGTGCCAGCTCACCCATGACAGGGGGTGATACTAACTATGGC.

This clone came up many times. The read ends 3 residues shy of where the CDR3 ends; the end is completed using the germline J gene. The V and J genes are TRBV12-3 or TRBV12-4 and TRBJ2-1, with unresolved D. Trimming stripped 3 bases from V and 6 bases from J, with 6 bases between. The CDR3 runs to 12 residues. CDR3 residues: CASSLVANEQFF. CDR3 DNA, as far as it was read: TGTGCCAGCAGTTTGGTGGCCAATGAG.

This clone was observed at least ten times. The CDR3 goes on 3 residues after the read ends, and that part is filled in from the germline J gene. V usage is TRBV2 and J usage is TRBJ1-5, with D unclear. This CDR3 has 16 residues. Trimming removed 6 bases at V and 0 bases at J, with 15 bases between. Germline values: CDR1 SNHLY, CDR2 FYNNEI. The DNA read from the CDR3 is TGTGCCAGCAGCGGCTTGCAGGAGAATAGCAATCAGCCC. This codes for CASSGLQENSNQP. The whole CDR3 protein reads CASSGLQENSNQPQHF.

This clone was counted ten times or more. The CDR3 loop reads CSGRTSGSPFASTDTQYF. CDR3 DNA, as far as it was read: TGCAGTGGACGTACTAGCGGGAGTCCTTTTGCTAGCACAGATACG. The rearrangement links TRBV20-1 to TRBJ2-3, with 11 bases lining up with TRBD2. From the germline J gene comes the end of the CDR3, since the read stops 3 residues before it. V was pared by 7 bases and J by 0 bases, with 15 bases of the junction left unmatched. The CDR3 has 18 residues. Per germline, CDR1 DFQATT and CDR2 SNEGSKA (reference sequence).

Ten or more counts support this clone. The read is 3 residues too short to cover the CDR3 end, so that end is filled in from the germline J gene. The chain uses TRBV6-2 or TRBV6-3 and TRBJ2-7; D not certain. The V end lost 6 bases, the J end lost 4 bases, and 16 bases lay between the germline ends. The CDR3 has 14 amino acids. The germline V gene has CDR1 MNHEY and CDR2 SVGEGT. The sequenced CDR3 bases are TGTGCCAGCAGCGAAAAATCTAGGATATACGAG. This translates into CASSEKSRIYE. The complete CDR3 protein is CASSEKSRIYEQYF.

The sample holds many counts of this clone. The read stops 3 residues short of the end of the CDR3; the missing end is completed from the germline J gene. The chain carries TRBV7-3 and TRBJ2-1, with 7 bases identical to TRBD2. Trimming at V came to 5 bases and at J to 8 bases, leaving 9 bases not matched to a gene. The CDR3 has 14 amino acids. Germline assignment: CDR1 SGHTA and CDR2 FQGTGA. The DNA read from the CDR3 is TGTGCCAGCAGCCCCGGAGGACTAGGGCATGAG. Translation: CASSPGGLGHE. The full CDR3 sequence reads CASSPGGLGHEQFF.

This clone was detected many times. The read falls 3 residues short of the CDR3 end, and the missing part is taken from the germline J gene. The chain employs TRBV10-1 and TRBJ2-1; possibly TRBD1 for D (5 bases). Germline values: CDR1 WNHNN, CDR2 SYGVQD (reference sequence). The V and J ends lost 6 bases and 9 bases respectively, with 18 bases between them. This CDR3 is 14 amino acids long. CDR3 DNA, as far as it was read: TGCGCCAGCAGCACCATAAGGGGTCTCCCTGAG. Translation: CASSTIRGLPE. The CDR3 in its entirety is CASSTIRGLPEQFF.

The table lists this clone with many counts. At one of its ends the junction is not consistent with the germline gene, which may arise from a read error. The sequence runs out 3 residues before the end of the CDR3; the remainder is reconstructed from the germline J gene. The chain carries TRBV4-2 and TRBJ2-1, with 9 positions matching TRBD2. This CDR3 is built from 17 residues. From germline, CDR1 is LGHNA and CDR2 YNFKEQ. The CDR3: CASSLLRLAVSYNEQFF. The sequenced part of the CDR3 DNA is TGCGCCAGCAGCCTCCTACGACTAGCGGTCTCTTACAATGAG.

Many counts were recorded for this clone. The observed sequence ends 3 residues before the CDR3 terminus, with the missing tail filled in from the germline J gene. This rearrangement joins TRBV6-2 or TRBV6-3 to TRBJ1-4, with D possibly TRBD1 on 6 matching bases. Germline V gives CDR1 MNHEY, CDR2 SVGEGT. The CDR3 has 14 amino acids. CDR3 amino acids: CASSSDWTALKLFF. The CDR3 DNA, read in part, is TGTGCCAGCAGCTCCGACTGGACAGCACTGAAA.

In its sample, this clone was seen many times. The read terminates 3 residues ahead of where the CDR3 ends, so the germline J gene completes it. The genes are TRBV19 and TRBJ2-5, with a possible D match to TRBD1 (6 bases). The germline CDR1 and CDR2 sequences are LNHDA and SQIVND (reference sequence). CDR3 size: 13 residues. Trimming removed 5 bases from V and 4 bases from J, with 11 bases in between. The sequenced CDR3 bases are TGTGCCAGTAGTCCCTGGACAGTAGAGACC. This translates into CASSPWTVET. The CDR3 in full is CASSPWTVETQYF.

This clone was found many times. The CDR3 end lies 3 residues beyond the end of the read and is filled in from the germline J gene. J is TRBJ1-6 and V is TRBV4-1, with D tentatively TRBD1 (6 bases). From germline, CDR1 is MGHRA and CDR2 YSYEKL. Trimming removed 1 base at V and 8 bases at J, with 18 bases between. CDR3 length: 17 residues. Incomplete CDR3 DNA: TGCGCCAGCAGCCAAGGCACACTCGGGACAAGGGATTCACCC. Encoded protein: CASSQGTLGTRDSP. The whole CDR3 reads CASSQGTLGTRDSPLHF.

This clone came up many times. Read sequence stops 3 residues before the CDR3 end, and the germline J gene provides the missing end. The chain combines TRBV2 with TRBJ2-1; tentatively, D is TRBD2 (5 bases). The length of the CDR3 is 15 residues. Germline V gives CDR1 SNHLY, CDR2 FYNNEI. V was pared by 6 bases and J by 0 bases, with 12 bases between. The CDR3 loop reads CASRGGGPSYNEQFF. CDR3 bases read: TGTGCCAGCAGAGGCGGAGGCCCCTCCTACAATGAG. The variable domain in full, completed from reference TRBV2 and TRBJ2-1, reads EPEVTQTPSHQVTQMGQEVILRCVPISNHLYFYWYRQILGQKVEFLVSFYNNEISEKSEIFDDQFSVERPDGSNFTLKIRSTKLEDSAMYFCASRGGGPSYNEQFFGPGTRLTVL.

This clone was seen many times. The read comes to an end 3 residues before the CDR3 does, leaving the germline J gene to fill in the end. The rearrangement links TRBV19 to TRBJ2-7, with 9 nucleotides matching TRBD2. The CDR3 sequence is 15 residues long. Germline CDR1 reads LNHDA; CDR2 reads SQIVND (reference sequence). V lost 3 bases and J lost 3; bases outside the gene matches: 6. CDR3 DNA (partial): TGTGCCAGTAGTATTGTAAGCGGGAGGAGCTACGAG. Amino acids: CASSIVSGRSYE. The whole CDR3 protein is CASSIVSGRSYEQYF.

This clone was seen repeatedly, ten times or more. Sequencing ends 3 residues short of the CDR3 end; the germline J gene provides the rest. V usage is TRBV7-2 and J usage is TRBJ2-7; 8 nucleotides line up with TRBD2. The CDR3 extends over 13 amino acids. The germline gives CDR1 SGHTA, CDR2 FQGNSA. The ends lost 5 bases at V and 2 bases at J; junction bases unmatched: 2. CDR3 protein: CASSLGLAYEQYF. The part of the CDR3 DNA that was read is TGTGCCAGCAGCCTGGGACTAGCCTACGAG. Using reference TRBV7-2 and TRBJ2-7 for the parts outside the CDR3, the full variable domain is GAGVSQSPSNKVTEKGKDVELRCDPISGHTALYWYRQSLGQGLEFLIYFQGNSAPDKSGLPSDRFSAERTGGSVSTLTIQRTQQEDSAVYLCASSLGLAYEQYFGPGTRLTVT.

The sample holds many counts of this clone. Read data end 3 residues before the CDR3 end; the end is taken from the germline J gene. This chain joins TRBV20-1 and TRBJ1-6, with D uncertain. The CDR3 is made up of 13 amino acids. With 0 bases removed from V and 7 bases from J, the gap between germline ends came to 7 bases. Germline V CDR1 and CDR2: DFQATT, SNEGSKA (reference sequence). CDR3 region: CSARDIANSPLHF. Partial CDR3 DNA: TGCAGTGCTAGAGATATAGCCAATTCACCC.

This clone was counted ten times or more. The sequenced fragment ends 3 residues before the CDR3 boundary, so the rest is inferred from the germline J gene. The gene calls are TRBV29-1 and TRBJ2-2; TRBD1 agrees at 9 bases. The CDR3 runs to 13 residues. The germline V gene has CDR1 SQVTM and CDR2 ANQGSEA. V was clipped by 7 bases and J by 7 bases; unmatched bases: 7. The CDR3 DNA, read in part, is TGCAGCGCTGGACAGGGGACCGGCGGGGAG. Residues: CSAGQGTGGE. The entire CDR3 sequence reads CSAGQGTGGELFF.